This T cell receptor (beta chain) stems from a study of T-cell reconstitution after alpha-beta-depleted transplantation in children. Study findings and constraints: Surviving recipient T cells and thymic progenitors underlay high day-60 TCRbeta diversity in some patients. Several hundred expanded graft clones reportedly supplied alpha-beta T cells about two months after transplant. T-cell numbers and diversity one year post-transplant derived largely from freshly generated T cells.

Unique molecular identifiers were built into the TCRbeta library. Via MiXCR, TCRdb re-called the PCR reads, giving one row per CDR3 protein. Among hundreds of thousands of distinct CDR3 sequences, about an eighth were seen once, and the ten largest hold over 2%. This clonotype has at least ten counts. No antigen is known for it. The CDR3 runs to 14 residues. The V gene end was trimmed by 5 bases and the J gene end by 2 bases; junction bases not matched to a gene: 6. This TCR was recovered from a male patient younger than 18 who had a stem cell transplant for acute myeloid leukemia, so the T cells may come from the graft donor. The V gene is TRBV12-3 or TRBV12-4, the J gene TRBJ2-7; 7 bases fit TRBD2. Sequenced material: PBMCs, mostly from graft donor cells, taken 360 days after TCRalphabeta/CD19-depleted stem cell transplant. The CDR3 bases are TGTGCCAGCAGTCCACGCGGGGGACCCTACGAGCAGTACTTC. Amino acids: CASSPRGGPYEQYF.